This TCR beta chain is drawn from a study of blood T cell repertoires in COVID-19. As for the study in general: T cells, B-cell-depleted T cells, or PBMCs supplied cDNA or gDNA.

Participant reports of clinical history set cohort assignment. The repertoire was sequenced with immunoSEQ multiplex PCR; TCRdb's copy has only in-frame clones and lacks some. There are about 140,000 clones in the sample; roughly 85% occur only once, and less than 3% lies in the top ten. Sequenced input: PBMCs or T cells enriched from blood (not recorded which). The source is a woman aged 45-59 years who had recovered from COVID-19.

The CDR3: CASSFGVNEQFF. The CDR3 DNA reads as TGTGCCAGCAGCTTCGGGGTGAATGAGCAGTTCTTC. The chain couples TRBV5-4 to TRBJ2-1, with TRBD2 as a possible D gene (5 bases). Deletions cut 2 bases from V and 7 bases from J, with 7 bases between. The germline gives CDR1 SGHNT, CDR2 YYREEE (reference sequence). The CDR3 spans 12 residues.